A selection of T cell receptor beta chains follows, all from one sample in a study of identical twins. In TCRdb, the 5' RACE reads were re-called with MiXCR into one record per CDR3 protein. The sample has fewer than 450,000 distinct CDR3 sequences; roughly 9% are singletons. The sequencing sample was made of naive T cells sorted from blood. These receptor sequences come from a woman in her forties or fifties in good health. The CDR3 runs from the conserved cysteine through the conserved F or W. D genes are given only for firm matches. Not every row has a clone size; where given, it reads once, few, many or a size class.

>TRBV12-3/TRBV12-4|many|TRBJ2-7|.
CASSPRDRIYEQYF
TGTGCCAGCAGTCCGCGGGACAGAATCTACGAGCAGTACTTC
>TRBV7-9|few|TRBJ2-6|TRBD1
CASSLRTGGAQGANVLTF
TGTGCCAGCAGCCTACGGACAGGGGGCGCCCAAGGGGCCAACGTCCTGACTTTC
>TRBV10-3|many|TRBJ2-7|TRBD2
CAISFPWTSGGYEQYF
TGTGCCATCAGTTTCCCTTGGACTAGCGGAGGATACGAGCAGTACTTC
>TRBV3-1|many|TRBJ2-5|.
CASSQELAVLETQYF
TGTGCCAGCAGCCAAGAACTCGCCGTATTGGAGACCCAGTACTTC
>TRBV6-6|.|TRBJ2-3|.
CASSSGPADTQYF
TGTGCCAGCAGTTCCGGCCCGGCAGATACGCAGTATTTT
>TRBV9|.|TRBJ2-6|TRBD1
CASSVVGTGSSGANVLTF
TGTGCCAGCAGCGTAGTGGGGACAGGGTCGTCTGGGGCCAACGTCCTGACTTTC
>TRBV5-6|.|TRBJ2-1|TRBD2
CASSLPFSGTPNNEQFF
TGTGCCAGCAGCTTACCCTTTAGCGGGACCCCGAACAATGAGCAGTTCTTC
>TRBV20-1|.|TRBJ2-1|.
CSARIRDFNEQFF
TGCAGTGCTAGGATCCGGGACTTCAATGAGCAGTTCTTC
>TRBV20-1|.|TRBJ2-3|.
CSAPTGGGRPDTQYF
TGCAGTGCTCCCACCGGGGGAGGCCGACCAGATACGCAGTATTTT
>TRBV7-8|.|TRBJ2-1|.
CASSPGSGIVGEQFF
TGTGCCAGCAGCCCTGGGAGCGGTATTGTAGGTGAGCAGTTCTTC
>TRBV2|few|TRBJ2-1|.
CASSEDGTNSYNEQFF
TGTGCCAGCAGTGAGGACGGGACCAACTCCTACAATGAGCAGTTCTTC
>TRBV6-5|few|TRBJ2-2|TRBD2
CAIGLANQKGELFF
TGTGCCATCGGACTAGCCAACCAAAAAGGGGAGCTGTTTTTT
>TRBV7-9|few|TRBJ1-3|TRBD1
CASSYGTGPGNTIYF
TGTGCCAGCAGCTACGGGACAGGGCCCGGAAACACCATATATTTT
>TRBV27|many|TRBJ2-7|TRBD1
CASRRQGSYEQYF
TGTGCCAGCAGGAGACAGGGTTCCTACGAGCAGTACTTC
>TRBV3-1|many|TRBJ2-1|TRBD2
CASSLGLALYNEQFF
TGTGCCAGCAGCCTAGGACTAGCGTTGTATAATGAGCAGTTCTTC
>TRBV6-5|.|TRBJ2-3|.
CASSRDPIVHTQYF
TGTGCCAGCAGTCGCGACCCTATTGTACATACGCAGTATTTT
>TRBV20-1|.|TRBJ2-1|TRBD2
CSAPYGLAGTEQFF
TGCAGTGCTCCGTACGGACTAGCGGGTACTGAGCAGTTCTTC
>TRBV3-1|few|TRBJ2-5|TRBD1
CASSQVDRGVHETQYF
TGTGCCAGCAGCCAGGTAGACAGGGGGGTACATGAGACCCAGTACTTC
>TRBV20-1|many|TRBJ2-7|.
CSATDSSYEQYF
TGCAGTGCCACGGACAGCTCCTACGAGCAGTACTTC
>TRBV3-1|.|TRBJ2-1|.
CASSQEVGSYNEQFF
TGTGCCAGCAGCCAAGAGGTCGGGAGCTACAATGAGCAGTTCTTC
>TRBV29-1|.|TRBJ1-1|.
CSVEEWGLNTEAFF
TGCAGCGTTGAAGAATGGGGGTTGAACACTGAAGCTTTCTTT
>TRBV6-1|.|TRBJ2-3|.
CASKGRRSGTDTQYF
TGTGCCAGCAAAGGTCGTAGGTCGGGCACAGATACGCAGTATTTT
>TRBV29-1|.|TRBJ2-3|.
CSVRGSTDTQYF
TGCAGCGTTCGGGGCAGCACAGATACGCAGTATTTT
>TRBV7-2|.|TRBJ2-7|.
CASSGTPSYEQYF
TGTGCCAGCAGCGGGACGCCCTCCTACGAGCAGTACTTC
>TRBV20-1|many|TRBJ2-2|.
CSASLAGELFF
TGCAGTGCTAGTTTAGCCGGGGAGCTGTTTTTT
>TRBV7-2|many|TRBJ1-4|.
CASSVDSSLGEKLFF
TGTGCCAGCAGCGTCGACAGTTCATTGGGTGAAAAACTGTTTTTT
>TRBV6-6|.|TRBJ1-3|TRBD1
CASRTQGGYAGNTIYF
TGTGCCAGCAGAACGCAGGGGGGGTATGCTGGAAACACCATATATTTT
>TRBV28|many|TRBJ2-4|.
CASTGQNIQYF
TGTGCCAGCACGGGACAAAACATTCAGTACTTC
>TRBV6-1|few|TRBJ2-1|.
CASRATPVNPYNEQFF
TGTGCCAGCAGGGCTACCCCGGTGAATCCCTACAATGAGCAGTTCTTC
>TRBV12-3/TRBV12-4|.|TRBJ2-3|.
CASSPRSGGETDTQYF
TGTGCCAGCAGTCCCAGATCCGGCGGGGAGACAGATACGCAGTATTTT
>TRBV11-2|.|TRBJ2-1|.
CASTPSPGDEQFF
TGTGCCAGCACCCCCTCCCCCGGAGATGAGCAGTTCTTC
>TRBV14|.|TRBJ1-1|.
CASSQGSVRRGNPEAFF
TGTGCCAGCAGCCAAGGGTCCGTTCGTCGAGGGAACCCTGAAGCTTTCTTT
>TRBV3-1|few|TRBJ2-3|.
CASSPFRGYTQYF
TGTGCCAGCAGCCCTTTTCGAGGATATACGCAGTATTTT
>TRBV4-1|many|TRBJ2-1|.
CASRSIGTSLYNEQFF
TGCGCCAGCAGAAGCATCGGGACTTCTCTTTACAATGAGCAGTTCTTC
>TRBV6-8|.|TRBJ2-7|TRBD2
CASSHGLAGAYEQYF
TGTGCCAGCAGTCACGGACTAGCGGGGGCCTACGAGCAGTACTTC
>TRBV10-3|few|TRBJ1-5|.
CAISGTGGNQPQHF
TGTGCCATCTCCGGAACAGGTGGTAATCAGCCCCAGCATTTT
>TRBV3-1|many|TRBJ2-1|.
CASSPPLPPRSYNEQFF
TGTGCCAGCAGCCCCCCACTCCCCCCCCGCTCCTACAATGAGCAGTTCTTC
>TRBV27|.|TRBJ1-5|TRBD1
CASSTVRGGRGNQPQHF
TGTGCCAGCAGTACCGTCCGAGGGGGCCGTGGCAATCAGCCCCAGCATTTT
>TRBV7-3|.|TRBJ2-5|.
CASMRSPEETQYF
TGTGCCAGCATGAGGAGTCCCGAAGAGACCCAGTACTTC
>TRBV5-1|few|TRBJ2-3|TRBD1
CASSLLRGSSADTQYF
TGCGCCAGCAGCTTACTCAGGGGGAGTAGCGCAGATACGCAGTATTTT
>TRBV29-1|.|TRBJ2-2|.
CSVFLSSRNTGELFF
TGCAGCGTATTCCTTTCCTCGAGGAACACCGGGGAGCTGTTTTTT
>TRBV18|few|TRBJ2-1|TRBD2
CASSPRGLAGEGQFF
TGTGCCAGCTCACCACGGGGACTAGCGGGAGAAGGACAGTTCTTC
>TRBV10-3|few|TRBJ2-3|TRBD1
CAVTQGAPTDTQYF
TGTGCCGTCACACAGGGGGCCCCCACAGATACGCAGTATTTT
>TRBV10-2|few|TRBJ2-7|TRBD2
CASSESLAGGKSYEQYF
TGCGCCAGCAGTGAGTCGTTAGCGGGAGGTAAATCCTACGAGCAGTACTTC
>TRBV6-6|few|TRBJ2-7|TRBD1
CASSPPGGSYEQYF
TGTGCCAGCAGCCCACCAGGGGGCTCCTACGAGCAGTACTTC
>TRBV5-1|few|TRBJ1-2|.
CASSLTSTGYYGYTF
TGCGCCAGCAGCTTGACCAGTACAGGTTACTATGGCTACACCTTC
>TRBV5-1|few|TRBJ1-1|.
CASSLGGGIGRVNTEAFF
TGCGCCAGCAGCTTGGGCGGGGGTATTGGGAGGGTGAACACTGAAGCTTTCTTT
>TRBV24-1|.|TRBJ2-2|TRBD1
CATSDLLARGTGKGTGELFF
TGTGCCACCAGTGATTTGCTGGCCCGAGGGACAGGGAAAGGAACCGGGGAGCTGTTTTTT
>TRBV5-5|many|TRBJ2-7|.
CASSLEYPREQYF
TGTGCCAGCAGCTTGGAGTACCCCCGCGAGCAGTACTTC
>TRBV20-1|.|TRBJ2-4|.
CSARGGLLLGKNIQYF
TGCAGTGCTAGGGGGGGGCTCCTCCTAGGCAAAAACATTCAGTACTTC
>TRBV2|many|TRBJ2-7|.
CAVSGEQYF
TGTGCCGTTAGCGGCGAGCAGTACTTC
>TRBV14|few|TRBJ2-7|.
CASSPRIIGFYEQYF
TGTGCCAGCAGCCCAAGGATCATCGGGTTCTACGAGCAGTACTTC
>TRBV27|few|TRBJ2-7|.
CASSAGGVGYEQYF
TGTGCCAGCAGCGCAGGCGGGGTAGGGTACGAGCAGTACTTC
>TRBV10-2|.|TRBJ2-2|TRBD1
CASTYSTTGANTGELFF
TGCGCCAGCACTTATAGTACGACAGGGGCGAACACCGGGGAGCTGTTTTTT
>TRBV20-1|few|TRBJ2-1|.
CSAPTRGTYNEQFF
TGCAGTGCACCGACGAGGGGAACCTACAATGAGCAGTTCTTC
>TRBV30|.|TRBJ2-2|TRBD2
CAWRSSGGTGELFF
TGTGCCTGGAGGAGCAGCGGGGGGACCGGGGAGCTGTTTTTT
>TRBV2|many|TRBJ1-5|TRBD1
CASRSSRDRKDQPQHF
TGTGCCAGCAGGAGCTCCCGGGACAGAAAGGATCAGCCCCAGCATTTT